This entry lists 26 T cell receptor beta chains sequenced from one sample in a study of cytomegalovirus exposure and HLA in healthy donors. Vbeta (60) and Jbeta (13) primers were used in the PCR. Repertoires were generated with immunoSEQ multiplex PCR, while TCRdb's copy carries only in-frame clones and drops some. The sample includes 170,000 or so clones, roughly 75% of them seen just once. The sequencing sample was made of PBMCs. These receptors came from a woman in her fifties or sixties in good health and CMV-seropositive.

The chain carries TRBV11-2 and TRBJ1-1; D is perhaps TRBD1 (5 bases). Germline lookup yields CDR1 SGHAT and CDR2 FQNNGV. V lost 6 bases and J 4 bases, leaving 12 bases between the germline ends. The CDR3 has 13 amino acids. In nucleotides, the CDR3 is TGTGCCAGCAGTGCATGGGGCGCCACTGAAGCTTTCTTT. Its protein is CASSAWGATEAFF. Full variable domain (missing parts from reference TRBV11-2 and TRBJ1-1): EAGVAQSPRYKIIEKRQSVAFWCNPISGHATLYWYQQILGQGPKLLIQFQNNGVVDDSQLPKDRFSAERLKGVDSTLKIQPAKLEDSAVYLCASSAWGATEAFFGQGTRLTVV.

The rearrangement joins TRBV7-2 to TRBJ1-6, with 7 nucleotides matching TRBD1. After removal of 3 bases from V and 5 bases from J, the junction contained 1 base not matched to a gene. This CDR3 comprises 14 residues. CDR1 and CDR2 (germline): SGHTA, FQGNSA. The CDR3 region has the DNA TGTGCCAGCAGCTTTCAGGGGGATAATTCACCCCTCCACTTT. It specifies CASSFQGDNSPLHF.

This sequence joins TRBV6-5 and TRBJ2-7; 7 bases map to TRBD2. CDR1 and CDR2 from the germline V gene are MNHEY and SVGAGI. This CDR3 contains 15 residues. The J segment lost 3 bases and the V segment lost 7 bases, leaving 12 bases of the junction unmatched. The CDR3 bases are TGTGCCAGCAAACAGGCCCCCGGGGACTACTACGAGCAGTACTTC. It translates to CASKQAPGDYYEQYF.

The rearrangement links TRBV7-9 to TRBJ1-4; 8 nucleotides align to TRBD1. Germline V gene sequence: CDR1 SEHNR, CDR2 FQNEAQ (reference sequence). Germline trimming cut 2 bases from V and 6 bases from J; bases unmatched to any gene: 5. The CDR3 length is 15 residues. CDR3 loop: CASSLRTGLDEKLFF. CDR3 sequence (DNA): TGTGCCAGCAGCTTACGGACAGGGTTGGATGAAAAACTGTTTTTT.

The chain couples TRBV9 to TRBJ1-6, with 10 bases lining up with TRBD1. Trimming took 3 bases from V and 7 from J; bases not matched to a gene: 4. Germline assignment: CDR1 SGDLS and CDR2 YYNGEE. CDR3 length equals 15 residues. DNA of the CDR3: TGTGCCAGCAGCGCGACAGGGGGCATGAATTCACCCCTCCACTTT. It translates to CASSATGGMNSPLHF.

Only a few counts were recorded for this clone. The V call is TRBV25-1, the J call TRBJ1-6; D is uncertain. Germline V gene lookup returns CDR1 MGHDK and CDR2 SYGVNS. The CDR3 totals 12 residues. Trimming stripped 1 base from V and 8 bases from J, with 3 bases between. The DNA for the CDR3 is TGTGCCAGCAGTGAATCTTATTCACCCCTCCACTTT. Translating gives CASSESYSPLHF.

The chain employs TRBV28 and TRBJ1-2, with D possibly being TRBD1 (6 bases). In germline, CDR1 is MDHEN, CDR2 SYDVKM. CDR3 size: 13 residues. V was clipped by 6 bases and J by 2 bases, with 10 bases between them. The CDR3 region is CASRDGQNYGYTF. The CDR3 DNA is TGTGCCAGCAGAGACGGACAGAACTATGGCTACACCTTC.

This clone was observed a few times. In DNA, the CDR3 is TGTGCCAGTAGTATCTGGGGGGCAACTAATGAAAAACTGTTTTTT. As protein: CASSIWGATNEKLFF. This chain connects TRBV19 to TRBJ1-4; tentative D call: TRBD1 (5 bases). V was cut by 3 bases and J by 0 bases, with 8 bases left in between. The CDR3 spans 15 residues. The germline gives CDR1 LNHDA, CDR2 SQIVND (reference sequence).

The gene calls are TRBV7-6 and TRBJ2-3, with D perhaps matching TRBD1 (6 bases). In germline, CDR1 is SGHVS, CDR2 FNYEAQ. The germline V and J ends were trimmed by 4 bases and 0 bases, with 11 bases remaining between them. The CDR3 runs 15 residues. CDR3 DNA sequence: TGTGCCAGCAGCTGGACTGGGACAAGCACAGATACGCAGTATTTT. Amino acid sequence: CASSWTGTSTDTQYF. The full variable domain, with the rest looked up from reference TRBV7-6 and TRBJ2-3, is GAGVSQSPRYKVTKRGQDVALRCDPISGHVSLYWYRQALGQGPEFLTYFNYEAQQDKSGLPNDRFSAERPEGSISTLTIQRTEQRDSAMYRCASSWTGTSTDTQYFGPGTRLTVL.

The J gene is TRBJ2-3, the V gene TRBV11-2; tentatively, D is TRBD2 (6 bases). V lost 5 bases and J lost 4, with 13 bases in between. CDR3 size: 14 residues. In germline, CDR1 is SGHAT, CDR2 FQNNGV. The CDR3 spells CASSAPGDADTQYF. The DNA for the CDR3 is TGTGCCAGCAGCGCCCCGGGGGACGCAGATACGCAGTATTTT.

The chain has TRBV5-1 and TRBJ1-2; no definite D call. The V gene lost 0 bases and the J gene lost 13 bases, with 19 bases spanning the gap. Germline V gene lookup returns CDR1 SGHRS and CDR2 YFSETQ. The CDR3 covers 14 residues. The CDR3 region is CASSLGYDRREGTF. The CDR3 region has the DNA TGCGCCAGCAGCTTGGGGTACGACCGCCGTGAGGGCACCTTC. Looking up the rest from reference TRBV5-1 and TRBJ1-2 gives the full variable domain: KAGVTQTPRYLIKTRGQQVTLSCSPISGHRSVSWYQQTPGQGLQFLFEYFSETQRNKGNFPGRFSGRQFSNSRSEMNVSTLELGDSALYLCASSLGYDRREGTFGSGTRLTVV.

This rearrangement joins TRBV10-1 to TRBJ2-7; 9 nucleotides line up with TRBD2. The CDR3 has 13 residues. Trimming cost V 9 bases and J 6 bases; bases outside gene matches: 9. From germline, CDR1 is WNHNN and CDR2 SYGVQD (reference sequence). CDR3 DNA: TGCGCCAGATCCGGGACTAGCTGCTCCGAGCAGTACTTC. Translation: CARSGTSCSEQYF.

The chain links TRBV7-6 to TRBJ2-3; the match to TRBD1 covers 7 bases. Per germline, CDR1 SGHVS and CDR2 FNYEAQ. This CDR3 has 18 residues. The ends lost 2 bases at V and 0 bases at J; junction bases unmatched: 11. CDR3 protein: CASSLNRGSARSTDTQYF. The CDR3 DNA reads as TGTGCCAGCAGCTTAAACAGGGGTAGCGCCCGTAGCACAGATACGCAGTATTTT.

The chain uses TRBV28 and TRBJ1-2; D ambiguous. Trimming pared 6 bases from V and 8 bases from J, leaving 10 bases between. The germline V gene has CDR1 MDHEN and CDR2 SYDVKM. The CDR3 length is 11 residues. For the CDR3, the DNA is TGTGCCAGCAGCTCGACCAGGGGCTACACCTTC. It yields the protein CASSSTRGYTF.

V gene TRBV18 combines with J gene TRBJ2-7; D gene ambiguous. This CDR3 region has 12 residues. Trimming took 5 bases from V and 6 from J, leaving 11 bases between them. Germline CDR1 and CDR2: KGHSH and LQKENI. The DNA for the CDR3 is TGTGCCAGCTCAGATTTGAGAAGCGAGCAGTACTTC. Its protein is CASSDLRSEQYF.

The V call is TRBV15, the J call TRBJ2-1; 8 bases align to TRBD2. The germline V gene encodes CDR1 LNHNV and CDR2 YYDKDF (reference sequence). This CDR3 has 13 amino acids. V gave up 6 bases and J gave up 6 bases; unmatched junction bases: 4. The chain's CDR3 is CATRIAGLNEQFF. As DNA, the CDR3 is TGTGCCACCAGAATAGCGGGGCTCAATGAGCAGTTCTTC.

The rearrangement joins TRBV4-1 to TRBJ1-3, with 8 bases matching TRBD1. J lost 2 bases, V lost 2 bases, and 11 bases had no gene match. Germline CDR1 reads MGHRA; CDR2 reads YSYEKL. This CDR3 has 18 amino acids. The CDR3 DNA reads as TGCGCCAGCAGCCAACTATCCAGGGCAGGGGGCACTGGAAACACCATATATTTT. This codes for CASSQLSRAGGTGNTIYF.

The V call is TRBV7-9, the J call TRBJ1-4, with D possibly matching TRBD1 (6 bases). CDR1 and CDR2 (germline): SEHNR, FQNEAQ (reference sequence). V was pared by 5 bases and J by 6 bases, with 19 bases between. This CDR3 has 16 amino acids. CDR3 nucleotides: TGTGCCAGCAGCGCCTCCTGGGGACAAAAGGATGAAAAACTGTTTTTT. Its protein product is CASSASWGQKDEKLFF.

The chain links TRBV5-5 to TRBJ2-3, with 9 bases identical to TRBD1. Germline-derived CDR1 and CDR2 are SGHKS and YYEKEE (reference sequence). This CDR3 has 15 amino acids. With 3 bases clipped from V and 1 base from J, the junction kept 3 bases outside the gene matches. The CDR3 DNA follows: TGTGCCAGCAGCTACCGGACAGGGGGCACAGATACGCAGTATTTT. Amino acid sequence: CASSYRTGGTDTQYF.

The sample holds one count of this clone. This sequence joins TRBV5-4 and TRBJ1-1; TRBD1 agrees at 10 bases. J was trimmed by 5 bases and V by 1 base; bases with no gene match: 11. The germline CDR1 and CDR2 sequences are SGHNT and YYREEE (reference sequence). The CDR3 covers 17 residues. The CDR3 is CASSLFRDRGMGTEAFF. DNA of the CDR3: TGTGCCAGCAGCTTGTTCCGGGACAGGGGAATGGGGACTGAAGCTTTCTTT.

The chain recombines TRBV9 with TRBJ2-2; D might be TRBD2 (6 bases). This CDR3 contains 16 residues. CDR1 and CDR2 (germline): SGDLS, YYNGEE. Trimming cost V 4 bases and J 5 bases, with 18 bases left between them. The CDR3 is CASSPRAGGDTGELFF. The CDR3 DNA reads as TGTGCCAGCAGCCCCCGTGCCGGCGGGGATACCGGGGAGCTGTTTTTT.

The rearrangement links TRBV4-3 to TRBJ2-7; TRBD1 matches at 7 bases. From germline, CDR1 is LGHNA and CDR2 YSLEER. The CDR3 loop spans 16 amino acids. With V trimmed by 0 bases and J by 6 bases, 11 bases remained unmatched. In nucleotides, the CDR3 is TGCGCCAGCAGCCAAGATCTAATGACAGGGTATCGCGAGCAGTACTTC. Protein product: CASSQDLMTGYREQYF.

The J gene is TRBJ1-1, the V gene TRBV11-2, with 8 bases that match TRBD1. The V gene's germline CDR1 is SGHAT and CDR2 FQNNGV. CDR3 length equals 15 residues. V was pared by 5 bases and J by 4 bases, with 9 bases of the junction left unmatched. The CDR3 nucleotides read TGTGCCAGCAGCCCGCTCCCAGGGGGCATCACTGAAGCTTTCTTT. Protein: CASSPLPGGITEAFF. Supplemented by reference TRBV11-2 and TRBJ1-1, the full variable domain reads EAGVAQSPRYKIIEKRQSVAFWCNPISGHATLYWYQQILGQGPKLLIQFQNNGVVDDSQLPKDRFSAERLKGVDSTLKIQPAKLEDSAVYLCASSPLPGGITEAFFGQGTRLTVV.

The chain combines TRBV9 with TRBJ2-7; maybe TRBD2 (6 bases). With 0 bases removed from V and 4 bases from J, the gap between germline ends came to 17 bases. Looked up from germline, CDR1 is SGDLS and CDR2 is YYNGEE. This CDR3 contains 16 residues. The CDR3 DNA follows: TGTGCCAGCAGCGTAGCCACCGGGACTCCGACTTACGAGCAGTACTTC. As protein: CASSVATGTPTYEQYF. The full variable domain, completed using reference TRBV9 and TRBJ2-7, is DSGVTQTPKHLITATGQRVTLRCSPRSGDLSVYWYQQSLDQGLQFLIQYYNGEERAKGNILERFSAQQFPDLHSELNLSSLELGDSALYFCASSVATGTPTYEQYFGPGTRLTVT.

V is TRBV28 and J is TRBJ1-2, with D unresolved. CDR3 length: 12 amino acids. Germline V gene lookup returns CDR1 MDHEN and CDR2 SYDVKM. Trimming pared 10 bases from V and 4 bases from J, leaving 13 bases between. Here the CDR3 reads CATHEGVYGYTF. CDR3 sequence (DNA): TGTGCCACCCATGAGGGTGTCTATGGCTACACCTTC.

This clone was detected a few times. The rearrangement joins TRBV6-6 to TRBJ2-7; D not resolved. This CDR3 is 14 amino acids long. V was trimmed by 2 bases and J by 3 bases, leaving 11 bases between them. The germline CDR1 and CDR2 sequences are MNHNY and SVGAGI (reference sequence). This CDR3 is CASSYESKDYEQYF. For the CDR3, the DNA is TGTGCCAGCAGTTACGAGTCGAAAGACTACGAGCAGTACTTC.